This T cell receptor (beta chain) was identified during a study of shared clonotypes between healthy human individuals. Study as a whole: Donor ages ranged 18 to 49 years: two women, a few men. A donor's plate count was three for CD4 naive and three for CD4 memory; CD8 naive had two and CD8 memory one.

This CDR3 has 15 amino acids. Germline CDR1 SGDLS, CDR2 YYNGEE. V dropped 0 bases and J dropped 0 bases, with 9 bases sitting between them. All donors were Caucasian adults living in Nashville, Tennessee. It was at deep level that the assay was run. Clones were read by immunoSEQ multiplex PCR, and TCRdb kept only the in-frame ones, dropping some. The data hold about 600,000 clones, with roughly 97% observed a single time. This clone occurred a few times. Source material: naive CD4+ T cells sorted from blood. The subset is: CD45RA+ positively selected. The clonotype comes from a woman in her 30s in good health. This chain uses TRBV9 with TRBJ1-1; D call uncertain. In nucleotides, the CDR3 is TGTGCCAGCAGCGTAGAGGCAGTAATGAACACTGAAGCTTTCTTT. Its protein is CASSVEAVMNTEAFF.